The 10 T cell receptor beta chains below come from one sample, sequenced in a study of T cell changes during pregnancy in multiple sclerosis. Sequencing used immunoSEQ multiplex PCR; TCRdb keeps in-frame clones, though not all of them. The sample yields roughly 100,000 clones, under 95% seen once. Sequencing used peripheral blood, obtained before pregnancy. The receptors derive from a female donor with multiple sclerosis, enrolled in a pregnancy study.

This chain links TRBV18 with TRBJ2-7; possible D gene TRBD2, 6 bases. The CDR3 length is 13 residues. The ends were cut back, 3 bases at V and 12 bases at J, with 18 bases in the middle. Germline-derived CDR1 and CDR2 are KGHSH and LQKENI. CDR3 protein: CASSPPGTSPLYF. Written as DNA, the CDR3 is TGTGCCAGCTCACCGCCCGGGACTTCTCCGCTGTACTTC.

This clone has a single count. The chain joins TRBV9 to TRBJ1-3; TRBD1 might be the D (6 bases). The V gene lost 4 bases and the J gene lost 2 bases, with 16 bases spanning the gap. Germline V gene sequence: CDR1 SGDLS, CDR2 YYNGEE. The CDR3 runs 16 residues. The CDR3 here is CASSSPDSPPGNTIYF. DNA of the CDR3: TGTGCCAGCAGCTCCCCGGACAGTCCCCCTGGAAACACCATATATTTT.

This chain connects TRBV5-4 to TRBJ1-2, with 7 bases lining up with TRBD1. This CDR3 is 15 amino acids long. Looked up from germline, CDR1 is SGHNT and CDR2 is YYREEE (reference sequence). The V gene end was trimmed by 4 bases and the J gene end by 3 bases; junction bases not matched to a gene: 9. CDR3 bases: TGTGCCAGCAGCGCATCAGGGGGAACGGACTATGGCTACACCTTC. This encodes CASSASGGTDYGYTF.

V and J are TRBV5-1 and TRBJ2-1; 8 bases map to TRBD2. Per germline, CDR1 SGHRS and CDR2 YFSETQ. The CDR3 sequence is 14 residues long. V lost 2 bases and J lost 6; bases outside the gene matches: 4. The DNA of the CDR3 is TGCGCCAGCAGCTTAGCGGGAGTCTCCAATGAGCAGTTCTTC. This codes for CASSLAGVSNEQFF.

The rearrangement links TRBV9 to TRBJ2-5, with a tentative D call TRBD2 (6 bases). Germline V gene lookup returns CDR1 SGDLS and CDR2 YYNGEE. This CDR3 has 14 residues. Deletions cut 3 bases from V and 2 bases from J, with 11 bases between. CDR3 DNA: TGTGCCAGCAGCGCCGAGGGACTTCAAGAGACCCAGTACTTC. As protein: CASSAEGLQETQYF.

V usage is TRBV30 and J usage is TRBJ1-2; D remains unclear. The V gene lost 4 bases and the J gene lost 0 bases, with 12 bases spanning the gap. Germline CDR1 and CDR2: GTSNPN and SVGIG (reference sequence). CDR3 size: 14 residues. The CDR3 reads CAWTVLRANYGYTF. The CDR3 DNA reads TGTGCCTGGACCGTGCTGAGGGCTAACTATGGCTACACCTTC.

For the CDR3, the DNA is TGCAGTGCTATCTATAACACTGAAGCTTTCTTT. Translated, it gives CSAIYNTEAFF. V gene TRBV20-1 combines with J gene TRBJ1-1, with D unresolved. The CDR3 covers 11 residues. Germline CDR1 is DFQATT and CDR2 is SNEGSKA (reference sequence). V gave up 4 bases and J gave up 2 bases, with 5 bases separating them.

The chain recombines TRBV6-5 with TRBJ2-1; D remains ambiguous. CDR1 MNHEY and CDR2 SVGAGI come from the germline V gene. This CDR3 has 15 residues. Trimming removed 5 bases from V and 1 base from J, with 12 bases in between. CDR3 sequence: CASSVVARSYNEQFF. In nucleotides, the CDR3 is TGTGCCAGCAGTGTTGTAGCAAGGTCCTACAATGAGCAGTTCTTC.

The CDR3 loop reads CASRFAGRHTEAFF. The CDR3 coding sequence is TGTGCCAGCAGGTTCGCGGGGCGACACACTGAAGCTTTCTTT. This rearrangement joins TRBV6-1 to TRBJ1-1, with a tentative D call TRBD1 (5 bases). The CDR3 consists of 14 residues. Germline values: CDR1 MNHNS, CDR2 SASEGT. V shed 6 bases and J shed 3 bases, with 14 bases lying between them.

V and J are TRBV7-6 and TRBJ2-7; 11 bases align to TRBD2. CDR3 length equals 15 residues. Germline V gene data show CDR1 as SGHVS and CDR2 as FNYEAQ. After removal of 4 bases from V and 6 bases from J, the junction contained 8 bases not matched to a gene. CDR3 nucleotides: TGTGCCAGCAGCTCCTTAGCGGGAGGGCCGGGCGAGCAGTACTTC. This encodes CASSSLAGGPGEQYF.